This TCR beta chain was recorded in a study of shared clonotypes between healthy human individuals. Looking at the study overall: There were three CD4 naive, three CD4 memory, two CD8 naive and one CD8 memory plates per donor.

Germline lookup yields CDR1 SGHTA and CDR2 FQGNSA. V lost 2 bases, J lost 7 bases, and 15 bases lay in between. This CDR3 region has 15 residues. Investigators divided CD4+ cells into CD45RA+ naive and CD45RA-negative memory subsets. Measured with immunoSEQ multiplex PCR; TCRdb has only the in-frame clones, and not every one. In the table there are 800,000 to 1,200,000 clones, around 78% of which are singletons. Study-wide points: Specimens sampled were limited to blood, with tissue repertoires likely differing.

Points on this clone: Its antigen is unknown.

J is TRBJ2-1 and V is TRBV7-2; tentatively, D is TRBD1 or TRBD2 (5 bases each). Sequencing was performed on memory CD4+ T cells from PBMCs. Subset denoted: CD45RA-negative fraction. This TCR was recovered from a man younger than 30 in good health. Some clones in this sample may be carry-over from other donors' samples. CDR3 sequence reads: CASSLNWDRGNEQFF. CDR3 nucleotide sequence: TGTGCCAGCAGCTTAAATTGGGACCGAGGTAATGAGCAGTTCTTC.